This TCR beta chain was documented in a study of T cells expressing NK-cell markers. Study background: Within the sequenced cohort of eight donors, seven exhibited HCMV seropositivity and one was seronegative.

Findings and limits, study-wide: For 5 to 7 donors, the dominant NKG2C+ clonotypes made up roughly 1.0-7.5% of their CD8+ T cells.

The cDNA for TCR beta came from 5'RACE template switching with UMIs. TCRdb re-called the 5' RACE reads; one entry per CDR3 protein, DNA not given. This sample contains fewer than 550,000 distinct CDR3 sequences. This CDR3 has 14 residues. Turning to this clonotype: What it binds is unknown.

The chain recombines TRBV12-3 or TRBV12-4 with TRBJ2-4; the TRBD2 assignment by TCRdb is unverifiable without DNA. The sequence was collected from a woman aged 45-59 years in good health. Sequencing was carried out using blood T cells: a sorted CD56 or NKG2C T cell subset, CD4+ or CD8+ T cells, or bulk PBMC T cells (not recorded which). CDR3 region: CASSPPSTKNIQYF.